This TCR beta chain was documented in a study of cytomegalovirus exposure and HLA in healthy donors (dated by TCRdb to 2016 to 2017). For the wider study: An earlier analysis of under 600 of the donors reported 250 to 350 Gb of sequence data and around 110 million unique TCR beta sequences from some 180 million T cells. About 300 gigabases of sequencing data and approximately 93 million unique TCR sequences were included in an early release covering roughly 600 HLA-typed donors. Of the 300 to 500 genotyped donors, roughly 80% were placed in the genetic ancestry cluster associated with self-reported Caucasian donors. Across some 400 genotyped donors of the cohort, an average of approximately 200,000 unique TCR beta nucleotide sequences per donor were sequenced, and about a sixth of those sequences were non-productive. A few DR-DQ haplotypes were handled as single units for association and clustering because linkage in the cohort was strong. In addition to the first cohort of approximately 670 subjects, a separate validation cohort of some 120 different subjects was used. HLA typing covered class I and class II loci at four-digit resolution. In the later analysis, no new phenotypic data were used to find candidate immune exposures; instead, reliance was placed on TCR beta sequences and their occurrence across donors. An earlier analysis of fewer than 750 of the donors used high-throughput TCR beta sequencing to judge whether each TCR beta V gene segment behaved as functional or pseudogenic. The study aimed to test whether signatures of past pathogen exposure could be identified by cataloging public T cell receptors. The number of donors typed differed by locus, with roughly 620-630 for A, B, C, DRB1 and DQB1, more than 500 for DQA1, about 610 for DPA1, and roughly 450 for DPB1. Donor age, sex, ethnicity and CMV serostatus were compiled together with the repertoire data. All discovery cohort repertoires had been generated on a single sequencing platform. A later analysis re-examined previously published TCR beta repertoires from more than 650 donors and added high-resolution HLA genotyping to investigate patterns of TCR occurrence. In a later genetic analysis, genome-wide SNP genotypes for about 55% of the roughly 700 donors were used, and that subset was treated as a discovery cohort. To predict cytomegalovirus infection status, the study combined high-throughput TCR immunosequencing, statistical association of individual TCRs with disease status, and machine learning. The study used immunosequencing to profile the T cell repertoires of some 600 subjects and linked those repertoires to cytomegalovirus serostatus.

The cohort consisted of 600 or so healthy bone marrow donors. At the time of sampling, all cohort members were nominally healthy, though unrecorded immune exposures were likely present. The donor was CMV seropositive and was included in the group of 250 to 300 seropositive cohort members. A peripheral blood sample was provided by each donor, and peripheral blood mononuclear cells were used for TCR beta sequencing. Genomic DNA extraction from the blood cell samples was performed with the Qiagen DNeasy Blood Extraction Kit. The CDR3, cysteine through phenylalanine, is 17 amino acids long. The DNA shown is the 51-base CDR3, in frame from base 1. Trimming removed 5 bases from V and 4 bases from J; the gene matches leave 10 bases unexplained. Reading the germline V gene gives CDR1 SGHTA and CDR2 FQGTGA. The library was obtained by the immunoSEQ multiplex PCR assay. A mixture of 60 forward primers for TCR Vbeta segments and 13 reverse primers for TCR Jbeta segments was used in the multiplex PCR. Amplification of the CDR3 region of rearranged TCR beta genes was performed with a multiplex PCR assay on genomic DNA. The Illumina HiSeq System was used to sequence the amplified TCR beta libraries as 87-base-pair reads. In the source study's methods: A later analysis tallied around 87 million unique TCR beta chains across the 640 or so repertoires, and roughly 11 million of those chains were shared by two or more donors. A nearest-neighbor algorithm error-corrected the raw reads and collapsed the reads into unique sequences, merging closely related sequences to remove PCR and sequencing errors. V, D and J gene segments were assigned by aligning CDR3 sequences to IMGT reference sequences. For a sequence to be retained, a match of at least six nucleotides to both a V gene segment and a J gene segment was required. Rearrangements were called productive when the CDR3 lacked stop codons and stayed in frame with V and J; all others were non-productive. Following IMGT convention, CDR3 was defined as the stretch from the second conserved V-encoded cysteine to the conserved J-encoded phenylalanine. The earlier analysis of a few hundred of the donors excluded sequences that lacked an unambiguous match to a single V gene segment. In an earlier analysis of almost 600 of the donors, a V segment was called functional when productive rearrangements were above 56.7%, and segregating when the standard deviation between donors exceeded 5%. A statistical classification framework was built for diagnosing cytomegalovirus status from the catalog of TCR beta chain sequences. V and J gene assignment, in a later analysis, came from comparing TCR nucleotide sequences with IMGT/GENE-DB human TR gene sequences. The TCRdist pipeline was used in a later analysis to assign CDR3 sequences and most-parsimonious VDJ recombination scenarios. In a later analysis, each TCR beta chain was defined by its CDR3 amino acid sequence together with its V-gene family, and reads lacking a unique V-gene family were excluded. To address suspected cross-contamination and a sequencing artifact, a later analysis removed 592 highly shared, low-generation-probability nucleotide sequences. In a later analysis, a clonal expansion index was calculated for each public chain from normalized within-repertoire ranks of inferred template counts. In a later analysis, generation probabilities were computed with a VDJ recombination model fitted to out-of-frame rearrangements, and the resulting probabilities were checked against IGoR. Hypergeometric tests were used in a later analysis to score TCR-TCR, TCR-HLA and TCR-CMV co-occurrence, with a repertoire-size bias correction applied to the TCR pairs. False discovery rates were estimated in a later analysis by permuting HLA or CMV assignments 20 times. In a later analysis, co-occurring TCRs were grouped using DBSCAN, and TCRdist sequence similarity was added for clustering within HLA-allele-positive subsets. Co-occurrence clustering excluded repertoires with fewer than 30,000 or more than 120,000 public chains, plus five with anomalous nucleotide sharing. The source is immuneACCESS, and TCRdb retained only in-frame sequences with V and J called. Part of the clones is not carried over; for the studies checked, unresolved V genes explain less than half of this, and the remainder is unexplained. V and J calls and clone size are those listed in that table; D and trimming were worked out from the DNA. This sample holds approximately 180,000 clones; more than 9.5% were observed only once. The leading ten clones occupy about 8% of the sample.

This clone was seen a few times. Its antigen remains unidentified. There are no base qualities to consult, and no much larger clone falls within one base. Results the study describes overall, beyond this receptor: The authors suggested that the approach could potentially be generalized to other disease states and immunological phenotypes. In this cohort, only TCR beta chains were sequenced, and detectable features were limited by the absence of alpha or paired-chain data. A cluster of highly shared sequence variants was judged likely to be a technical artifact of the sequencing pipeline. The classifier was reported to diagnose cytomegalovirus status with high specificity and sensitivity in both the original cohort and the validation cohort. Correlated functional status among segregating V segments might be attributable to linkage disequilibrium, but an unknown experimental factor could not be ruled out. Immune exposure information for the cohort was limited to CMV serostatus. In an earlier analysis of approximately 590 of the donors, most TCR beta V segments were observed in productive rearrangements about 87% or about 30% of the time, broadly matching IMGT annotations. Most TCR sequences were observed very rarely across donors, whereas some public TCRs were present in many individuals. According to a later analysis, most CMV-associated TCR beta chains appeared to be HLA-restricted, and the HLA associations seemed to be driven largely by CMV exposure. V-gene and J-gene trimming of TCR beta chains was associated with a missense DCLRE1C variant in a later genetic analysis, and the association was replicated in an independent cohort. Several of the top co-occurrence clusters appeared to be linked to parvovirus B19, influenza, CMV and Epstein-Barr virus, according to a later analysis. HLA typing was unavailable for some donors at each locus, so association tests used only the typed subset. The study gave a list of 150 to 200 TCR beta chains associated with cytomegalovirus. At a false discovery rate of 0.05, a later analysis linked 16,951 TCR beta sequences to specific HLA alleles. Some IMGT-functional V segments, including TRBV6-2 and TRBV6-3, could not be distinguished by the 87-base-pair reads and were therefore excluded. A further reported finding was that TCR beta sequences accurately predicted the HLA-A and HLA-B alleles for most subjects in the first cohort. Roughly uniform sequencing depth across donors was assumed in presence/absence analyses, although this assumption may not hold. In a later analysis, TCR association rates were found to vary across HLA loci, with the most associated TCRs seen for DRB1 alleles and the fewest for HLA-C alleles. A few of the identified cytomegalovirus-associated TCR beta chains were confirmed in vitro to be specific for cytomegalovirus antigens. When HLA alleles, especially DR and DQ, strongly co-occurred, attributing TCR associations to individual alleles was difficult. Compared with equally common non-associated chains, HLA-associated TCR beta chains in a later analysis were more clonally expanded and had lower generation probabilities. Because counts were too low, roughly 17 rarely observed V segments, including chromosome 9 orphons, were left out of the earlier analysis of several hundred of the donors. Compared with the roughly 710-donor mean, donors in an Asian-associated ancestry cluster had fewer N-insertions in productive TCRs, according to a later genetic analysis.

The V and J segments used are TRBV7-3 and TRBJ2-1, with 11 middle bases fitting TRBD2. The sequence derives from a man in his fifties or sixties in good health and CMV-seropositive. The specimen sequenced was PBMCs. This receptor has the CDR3 CASSQTTLAGVYNEQFF. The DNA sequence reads TGTGCCAGCAGCCAAACCACACTAGCGGGGGTTTACAATGAGCAGTTCTTC.